The 23 T cell receptor beta chains below come from one sample, sequenced in a study of CD8 T cells in ankylosing spondylitis. Using its own MiXCR run on the 5' RACE reads, TCRdb lists one record per CDR3 protein. The profile shows 340,000 or so distinct CDR3 sequences, about 15% of them singletons. The sample was blood, either unsorted or a sorted T cell fraction (not recorded which). The source of these receptors is a male donor with ankylosing spondylitis or in good health (not recorded which).

This clonotype has at least ten counts. This rearrangement joins TRBV4-1 to TRBJ1-5; D unresolved. The CDR3 spans 16 residues. The V and J ends lost 0 bases and 4 bases respectively, with 13 bases between them. The V gene's germline CDR1 is MGHRA and CDR2 YSYEKL. The CDR3 DNA reads TGCGCCAGCAGCCAAGATCTGAGCCAACGGAATCAGCCCCAGCATTTT. Translated: CASSQDLSQRNQPQHF.

This clonotype was seen a few times. The chain employs TRBV29-1 and TRBJ1-1; 9 bases are a match to TRBD1. Trimming cost V 7 bases and J 3 bases; bases outside gene matches: 6. CDR1 is SQVTM, CDR2 ANQGSEA, per germline. The CDR3 contains 13 residues. The CDR3 sequence: CSGGTGLDTEAFF. In DNA, the CDR3 is TGCAGCGGAGGGACAGGGTTGGACACTGAAGCTTTCTTT. Supplemented by reference TRBV29-1 and TRBJ1-1, the full variable domain reads SAVISQKPSRDICQRGTSLTIQCQVDSQVTMMFWYRQQPGQSLTLIATANQGSEATYESGFVIDKFPISRPNLTFSTLTVSNMSPEDSSIYLCSGGTGLDTEAFFGQGTRLTVV.

This clonotype was seen once. The genes are TRBV24-1 and TRBJ2-3; D gene uncertain. In germline, CDR1 is KGHDR, CDR2 SFDVKD. The length of the CDR3 is 12 residues. V lost 2 bases and J 8 bases, leaving 7 bases between the germline ends. CDR3 DNA sequence: TGTGCCACCAGTGATTCTCTGGGTACGCAGTATTTT. It is translated as CATSDSLGTQYF.

The V and J genes are TRBV25-1 and TRBJ2-1; 7 positions match TRBD1. The V segment lost 1 base and the J segment 9 bases; nucleotides outside the gene matches: 6. Germline CDR1 MGHDK, CDR2 SYGVNS. The CDR3 runs to 14 residues. CDR3 in amino acids: CASSESGGGREQFF. The DNA for the CDR3 is TGTGCCAGCAGTGAATCAGGGGGTGGCCGTGAGCAGTTCTTC.

This clonotype occurred a few times. The rearrangement links TRBV20-1 to TRBJ1-5; D perhaps matches TRBD1 (6 bases). This CDR3 is built from 12 residues. Per the germline V gene, CDR1 is DFQATT and CDR2 is SNEGSKA (reference sequence). With 5 bases removed from V and 7 bases from J, the gap between germline ends came to 12 bases. The CDR3, as DNA: TGCAGTGCTCTACAGGGTAACCAGCCCCAGCATTTT. Its protein is CSALQGNQPQHF.

In this sample, this clonotype turned up a few times. The chain employs TRBV27 and TRBJ2-5; no reliable D call. The V end was cut by 4 bases, the J end by 2 bases, with 11 bases between. The CDR3 spans 14 residues. Germline CDR1 and CDR2: MNHEY and SMNVEV (reference sequence). The CDR3 DNA reads as TGTGCCAGCAGTTCGCCGGGCCGGCAAGAGACCCAGTACTTC. Translating it yields CASSSPGRQETQYF.

This chain links TRBV11-2 with TRBJ2-7; 8 bases are a match to TRBD1. The CDR3 is made up of 13 amino acids. J was trimmed by 5 bases and V by 5 bases; bases with no gene match: 5. CDR1 is SGHAT, CDR2 FQNNGV, per germline. The CDR3 loop is CASSLDRENEQYF. The CDR3 DNA reads TGTGCCAGCAGCCTGGACAGGGAGAACGAGCAGTACTTC.

This CDR3 is CSAREPRTGNYEQYF. For the CDR3, the DNA is TGCAGTGCTAGGGAACCTCGGACAGGGAACTACGAGCAGTACTTC. The V gene is TRBV20-1, the J gene TRBJ2-7; 8 nucleotides match TRBD1. V lost 3 bases, J lost 3 bases, and 10 bases stayed unmatched. Germline CDR1 and CDR2: DFQATT and SNEGSKA (reference sequence). This CDR3 spans 15 amino acids.

V and J are TRBV4-2 and TRBJ2-3, with D perhaps TRBD1 (7 bases). The ends were cut back, 7 bases at V and 3 bases at J, with 17 bases in the middle. The CDR3 is 15 amino acids. Germline V lookup: CDR1 LGHNA, CDR2 YNFKEQ. For the CDR3, the DNA is TGTGCCAGCACCCTGGAGGGGGCAAGGACAGATACGCAGTATTTT. Translating gives CASTLEGARTDTQYF.

V gene TRBV5-8 combines with J gene TRBJ1-2; D possibly corresponds to TRBD1 (6 bases). The CDR3 contains 15 residues. CDR1 is SGHTS, CDR2 YDEGEE, per germline. V was shortened by 6 bases and J by 5 bases, with 20 bases between the two germline ends. CDR3 coding DNA: TGTGCCAGCAAATTCAATCCGAACAGGGAGTATGGCTACACCTTC. It codes for CASKFNPNREYGYTF.

This clonotype was seen many times. The chain couples TRBV27 to TRBJ1-1; D might be TRBD1 (6 bases). V dropped 2 bases and J dropped 5 bases, with 18 bases sitting between them. The CDR3 extends over 16 amino acids. From germline, CDR1 is MNHEY and CDR2 SMNVEV (reference sequence). CDR3 amino acids: CASSLDLPGAGTEAFF. As DNA, the CDR3 is TGTGCCAGCAGTTTAGACCTCCCGGGGGCGGGGACTGAAGCTTTCTTT.

The sample holds one count of this clonotype. The rearrangement joins TRBV5-1 to TRBJ2-3, with a weak D call TRBD2 (5 bases). The CDR3 sequence is 14 residues long. Germline loops: CDR1 SGHRS, CDR2 YFSETQ. V was cut by 1 base and J by 2 bases, with 8 bases left in between. CDR3 amino acids: CASSLSRDTDTQYF. The CDR3 region has the DNA TGCGCCAGCAGCTTGTCCCGGGACACAGATACGCAGTATTTT.

The table lists this clonotype with many counts. The chain is built from TRBV5-5 and TRBJ2-1; 7 nucleotides match TRBD2. Germline assignment: CDR1 SGHKS and CDR2 YYEKEE (reference sequence). Trimming at V came to 6 bases and at J to 8 bases, leaving 11 bases not matched to a gene. The CDR3 covers 14 residues. The CDR3 is CASTPHPGGDEQFF. The CDR3 coding sequence is TGTGCCAGCACCCCGCATCCTGGGGGGGATGAGCAGTTCTTC.

This clonotype was counted only a few times. The rearrangement joins TRBV20-1 to TRBJ1-2; D unclear. CDR3 length: 14 amino acids. V lost 3 bases and J lost 3, with 14 bases in between. The germline V gene encodes CDR1 DFQATT and CDR2 SNEGSKA (reference sequence). CDR3 DNA: TGCAGTGCTAGTGGCCAGAGAGAGGACTATGGCTACACCTTC. Translating gives CSASGQREDYGYTF.

The chain links TRBV10-3 to TRBJ1-5; D is ambiguous. The CDR3 consists of 16 residues. Germline CDR1 and CDR2: ENHRY and SYGVKD. Trimming removed 2 bases at V and 1 base at J, with 12 bases between. CDR3 loop: CAISERLRGSNQPQHF. CDR3 sequence (DNA): TGTGCCATCAGTGAGAGGCTTCGCGGGAGCAATCAGCCCCAGCATTTT.

This clonotype was seen more than once but under ten times. The chain combines TRBV24-1 with TRBJ2-2; D is uncertain. The CDR3 is made up of 13 amino acids. Germline V CDR1 and CDR2: KGHDR, SFDVKD. The V gene lost 5 bases and the J gene lost 4 bases, with 7 bases spanning the gap. CDR3 residues: CATSATATGELFF. The CDR3 bases are TGTGCCACCAGTGCGACGGCCACCGGGGAGCTGTTTTTT.

This clonotype was recorded at least ten times. CDR3 nucleotides: TGTGCCAGCAGCCAGTGGGGACTAGCGGGAGTTCGGTCCTACAATGAGCAGTTCTTC. Encoded protein: CASSQWGLAGVRSYNEQFF. This chain uses TRBV3-1 with TRBJ2-1; 14 bases align to TRBD2. With 3 bases clipped from V and 1 base from J, the junction kept 8 bases outside the gene matches. Germline V gene lookup returns CDR1 LGHDT and CDR2 YNNKEL (reference sequence). The CDR3 covers 19 residues.

The rearrangement uses TRBV5-1 and TRBJ2-2; 9 bases agree with TRBD1. The CDR3 covers 17 residues. Per the germline V gene, CDR1 is SGHRS and CDR2 is YFSETQ. V trimming: 4 bases; J trimming: 7 bases; junction bases outside the gene matches: 14. In DNA, the CDR3 is TGCGCCAGCAGCGCGTCTGCCCGGGACAGGGTAGACGGGGAGCTGTTTTTT. This encodes CASSASARDRVDGELFF.

The rearrangement uses TRBV7-9 and TRBJ1-2, with 8 bases fitting TRBD1. Germline V gene data show CDR1 as SEHNR and CDR2 as FQNEAQ (reference sequence). The J segment lost 4 bases and the V segment lost 4 bases, leaving 5 bases of the junction unmatched. This CDR3 contains 14 residues. The CDR3 region has the DNA TGTGCCAGCAGCTCGGACAGGGAGCCCTATGGCTACACCTTC. Amino acids: CASSSDREPYGYTF.

The chain uses TRBV7-9 and TRBJ2-7; the match to TRBD2 covers 7 bases. CDR1 is SEHNR and CDR2 is FQNEAQ in the germline V gene (reference sequence). With V trimmed by 3 bases and J by 9 bases, 8 bases remained unmatched. CDR3 length: 13 residues. Here the CDR3 DNA reads TGTGCCAGCAGCTTTAACAGAGGGGAGGGGCAGTACTTC. Amino acid sequence: CASSFNRGEGQYF.

This rearrangement joins TRBV6-5 to TRBJ2-7, with 15 bases aligning to TRBD2. The V gene's germline CDR1 is MNHEY and CDR2 SVGAGI. This CDR3 is built from 17 residues. J lost 6 bases, V lost 2 bases, and 8 bases had no gene match. The CDR3 region is CASSYPGLAGGPLEQYF. CDR3 sequence (DNA): TGTGCCAGCAGTTACCCGGGACTAGCGGGAGGCCCACTCGAGCAGTACTTC.

The chain carries TRBV9 and TRBJ2-2; TRBD2 aligns across 7 bases. The CDR3 spans 17 residues. V lost 0 bases, J lost 7 bases, and 12 bases stayed unmatched. Germline assignment: CDR1 SGDLS and CDR2 YYNGEE. The CDR3 reads CASSVVSSGSRGGELFF. In DNA form, the CDR3 reads TGTGCCAGCAGCGTAGTTTCTAGCGGTTCCCGAGGCGGGGAGCTGTTTTTT.

This sequence joins TRBV20-1 and TRBJ1-2; TRBD1 agrees at 8 bases. Per germline, CDR1 DFQATT and CDR2 SNEGSKA (reference sequence). The CDR3 loop spans 13 amino acids. V shed 2 bases, J shed 4 bases, and the junction held 3 bases outside the gene matches. The CDR3, as DNA: TGCAGTGCTAGATTAGGACAGGGCTATGGCTACACCTTC. It encodes CSARLGQGYGYTF.